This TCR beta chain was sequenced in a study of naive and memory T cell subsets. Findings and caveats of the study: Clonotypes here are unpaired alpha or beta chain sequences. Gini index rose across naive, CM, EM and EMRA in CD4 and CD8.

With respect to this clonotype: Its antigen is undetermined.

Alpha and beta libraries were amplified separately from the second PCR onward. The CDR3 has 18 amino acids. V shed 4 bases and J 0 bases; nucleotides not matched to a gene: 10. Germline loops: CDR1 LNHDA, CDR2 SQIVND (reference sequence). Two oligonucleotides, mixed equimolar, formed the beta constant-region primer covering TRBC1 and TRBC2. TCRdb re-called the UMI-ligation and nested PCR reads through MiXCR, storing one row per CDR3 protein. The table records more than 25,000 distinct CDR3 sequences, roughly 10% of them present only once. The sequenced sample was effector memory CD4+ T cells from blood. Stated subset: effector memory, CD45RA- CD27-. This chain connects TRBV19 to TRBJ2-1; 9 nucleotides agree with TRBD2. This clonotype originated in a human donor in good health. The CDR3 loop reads CASSSRRAGGPSYNEQFF. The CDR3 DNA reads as TGTGCCAGTAGTAGCCGGCGAGCGGGAGGTCCCTCCTACAATGAGCAGTTCTTC. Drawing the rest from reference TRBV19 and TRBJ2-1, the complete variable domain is DGGITQSPKYLFRKEGQNVTLSCEQNLNHDAMYWYRQDPGQGLRLIYYSQIVNDFQKGDIAEGYSVSREKKESFPLTVTSAQKNPTAFYLCASSSRRAGGPSYNEQFFGPGTRLTVL.